This is a list of T cell receptor beta chains from one sample in a study of shared clonotypes between healthy human individuals. The method was immunoSEQ multiplex PCR; TCRdb's version includes in-frame clones alone and lacks a portion of them. The sample holds over 2,000,000 clones, just over 90% seen once. Sequencing input: naive CD8+ T cells from PBMCs. The receptor source for this set is a young man in good health. Some clones in this sample may be carry-over from other donors' samples. Each CDR3 is given with its conserved first and last residue. A D gene is named only where the DNA matches it firmly. For some rows the clone size is stated as once, few or many, or as a class when expanded; others skip it.

CDR3 protein | CDR3 DNA | clone size | J gene | D gene | V gene
CASSVGRAGQDTYEQYF | TGTGCCAGCAGCGTAGGTCGGGCGGGACAGGACACCTACGAGCAGTACTTC | . | TRBJ2-7 | TRBD1 | TRBV9
CASSHPLAGGPYEQYF | TGTGCCAGTAGTCATCCCCTAGCGGGAGGACCCTACGAGCAGTACTTC | . | TRBJ2-7 | TRBD2 | TRBV19
CASSLGWDHEQFF | TGTGCCAGCAGCTTAGGTTGGGACCATGAGCAGTTCTTC | . | TRBJ2-1 | . | TRBV11-1
CASSDQRDITNYGYTF | TGTGCCAGCAGCGACCAGCGGGACATTACTAACTATGGCTACACCTTC | . | TRBJ1-2 | . | TRBV5-4
CSVRKGGEQYF | TGCAGCGTTCGCAAGGGGGGGGAGCAGTACTTC | . | TRBJ2-7 | . | TRBV29-1
CASRPQVIAKNIQYF | TGCGCCAGCAGACCACAGGTGATAGCCAAAAACATTCAGTACTTC | . | TRBJ2-4 | . | TRBV5-1
CASSDRLAGGDEQYF | TGTGCCAGCAGCGATAGACTAGCGGGAGGTGACGAGCAGTACTTC | . | TRBJ2-7 | TRBD2 | TRBV11-2
CASSLGPNQETQYF | TGTGCCAGCAGCTTAGGGCCGAACCAAGAGACCCAGTACTTC | . | TRBJ2-5 | . | TRBV11-1
CASSVASNYEQYF | TGTGCCAGCAGCGTAGCCAGTAACTACGAGCAGTACTTC | once | TRBJ2-7 | . | TRBV9
CASNPPRTGVSTEAFF | TGTGCCAGCAACCCCCCCAGGACAGGGGTGAGCACTGAAGCTTTCTTT | . | TRBJ1-1 | TRBD1 | TRBV9
CASSLSIVSEAFF | TGTGCCAGCAGTTTATCAATTGTGTCTGAAGCTTTCTTT | . | TRBJ1-1 | . | TRBV28
CASSLAGSSYEQYF | TGTGCCAGCAGCCTAGCCGGGTCGAGTTACGAGCAGTACTTC | . | TRBJ2-7 | . | TRBV7-8
CASSLTGGSGANVLTF | TGTGCCAGCAGCCTGACAGGGGGATCTGGGGCCAACGTCCTGACTTTC | . | TRBJ2-6 | TRBD1 | TRBV27
CASSPGGYNEQFF | TGTGCCAGCAGCCCCGGGGGCTACAATGAGCAGTTCTTC | once | TRBJ2-1 | . | TRBV6-5
CASSLGYGPGVGYTF | TGTGCCAGCAGCTTAGGCTACGGGCCAGGGGTTGGCTACACCTTC | . | TRBJ1-2 | . | TRBV13
CATHGGTYSGRYGNEQFF | TGTGCCACGCATGGGGGCACTTATAGCGGGAGGTACGGCAATGAGCAGTTCTTC | . | TRBJ2-1 | TRBD2 | TRBV27